These 18 T cell receptor beta chains share one sample of origin, sequenced in a study of early T cells in non-severe SARS-CoV-2 infection. TCRdb reanalysed the 5' RACE reads using MiXCR and keeps one entry per CDR3 protein. The sample records roughly 70,000 distinct CDR3 sequences, around 20% being singletons. This specimen was whole blood, taken at baseline. Source of these receptors: an adult who was a healthcare worker with PCR-confirmed SARS-CoV-2 infection or an uninfected control (not recorded which).

The chain is built from TRBV5-1 and TRBJ2-3; D ambiguous. The germline gives CDR1 SGHRS, CDR2 YFSETQ. V gave up 4 bases and J gave up 0 bases, with 12 bases separating them. This CDR3 region has 15 residues. CDR3 sequence reads: CASSRVDSSTDTQYF. The CDR3 bases are TGCGCCAGCAGCAGAGTAGACTCTAGCACAGATACGCAGTATTTT.

This chain connects TRBV12-3 or TRBV12-4 to TRBJ1-4; D is unclear. V was shortened by 5 bases and J by 5 bases, with 6 bases between the two germline ends. CDR3 length equals 12 residues. The CDR3 nucleotides are TGTGCCAGCAGTCCCTCAAATGAAAAACTGTTTTTT. Protein sequence: CASSPSNEKLFF.

The gene calls are TRBV30 and TRBJ1-4; 9 nucleotides line up with TRBD1. Per the germline V gene, CDR1 is GTSNPN and CDR2 is SVGIG (reference sequence). The CDR3 loop spans 12 amino acids. V shed 3 bases and J 11 bases; nucleotides not matched to a gene: 4. DNA of the CDR3: TGTGCCTGGAGGGTACAGGGGGCGAAACTGTTTTTT. Amino acids: CAWRVQGAKLFF.

The V gene is TRBV5-1, the J gene TRBJ2-5, with TRBD1 matching 7 bases. The V and J ends lost 7 bases and 1 base, in that order; junction bases with no gene match: 10. Looked up from germline, CDR1 is SGHRS and CDR2 is YFSETQ. This CDR3 contains 15 residues. DNA for the CDR3: TGCGCCAGCCATCAGGGGGTCCAGCCCCAAGAGACCCAGTACTTC. The encoded protein is CASHQGVQPQETQYF.

This rearrangement joins TRBV10-3 to TRBJ2-6, with D possibly TRBD2 on 5 matching bases. CDR3 length: 14 amino acids. CDR1 is ENHRY and CDR2 is SYGVKD in the germline V gene. V lost 4 bases to trimming and J lost 1 base, with 5 bases between them. The CDR3 region is CAISGTSGANVLTF. For the CDR3, the DNA is TGTGCCATCAGTGGGACTTCTGGGGCCAACGTCCTGACTTTC.

This clonotype was seen a handful of times. One end of the junction is discordant with germline, which a read error may explain. The chain couples TRBV9 to TRBJ1-6, with a tentative D call TRBD1 (6 bases). CDR1 and CDR2 from the germline V gene are SGDLS and YYNGEE. The CDR3 length is 16 residues. CDR3 bases: TGTGCCAGCAGCGACGGGACACCGAAAGGTGGTTCACCCCTCCATTTT. Translation: CASSDGTPKGGSPLHF.

This clonotype was counted only a few times. This sequence joins TRBV3-1 and TRBJ1-6, with D unclear. This CDR3 is built from 13 residues. Germline V gene lookup returns CDR1 LGHDT and CDR2 YNNKEL (reference sequence). V lost 6 bases and J lost 7, with 10 bases in between. CDR3 coding DNA: TGTGCCAGCAGACTTGATAGGAATTCACCCCTCCACTTT. This codes for CASRLDRNSPLHF.

The chain recombines TRBV29-1 with TRBJ2-5; 7 bases fit TRBD1. The germline CDR1 and CDR2 sequences are SQVTM and ANQGSEA. This CDR3 region has 14 residues. The junction had 7 bases not matched to a gene; V was cut back by 3 bases and J by 3 bases. CDR3 residues: CSVDPLQGEETQYF. CDR3 DNA sequence: TGCAGCGTTGACCCTCTTCAGGGGGAAGAGACCCAGTACTTC.

The chain employs TRBV3-1 and TRBJ2-2; D is perhaps TRBD2 (6 bases). Germline CDR1 is LGHDT and CDR2 is YNNKEL (reference sequence). The CDR3 sequence is 14 residues long. V lost 4 bases, J lost 7 bases, and 13 bases lay in between. CDR3 in amino acids: CASSRMEGHGELFF. The CDR3 coding sequence is TGTGCCAGCAGCCGTATGGAGGGTCACGGGGAGCTGTTTTTT.

This clonotype occurred a few times. This chain links TRBV12-3 or TRBV12-4 with TRBJ1-2, with TRBD1 identical over 7 bases. V lost 6 bases to trimming and J lost 7 bases; unmatched junction nucleotides: 8. The CDR3 length is 13 residues. This CDR3 is CASSHGQDPGYTF. Here the CDR3 DNA reads TGTGCCAGCAGCCATGGACAGGACCCTGGCTACACCTTC.

This clonotype was counted many times. The chain is built from TRBV20-1 and TRBJ2-1, with TRBD1 identical over 7 bases. J was trimmed by 9 bases and V by 0 bases; bases with no gene match: 11. CDR1 is DFQATT and CDR2 is SNEGSKA in the germline V gene (reference sequence). CDR3 length equals 15 residues. CDR3: CSARDLNRGMSEQFF. CDR3 DNA sequence: TGCAGTGCTAGAGACCTAAACAGGGGAATGAGTGAGCAGTTCTTC.

This clonotype was counted only a few times. The chain joins TRBV30 to TRBJ1-1; D remains unclear. V lost 1 base to trimming and J lost 1 base, with 4 bases between them. The germline V gene encodes CDR1 GTSNPN and CDR2 SVGIG (reference sequence). CDR3 length: 12 amino acids. CDR3 sequence reads: CAWSDPNTEAFF. In DNA form, the CDR3 reads TGTGCCTGGAGTGACCCGAACACTGAAGCTTTCTTT.

V and J are TRBV2 and TRBJ1-1, with unresolved D. The CDR3 spans 14 residues. CDR1 and CDR2 (germline): SNHLY, FYNNEI. Trimming removed 4 bases at V and 0 bases at J, with 9 bases between. DNA for the CDR3: TGTGCCAGCAGTGCACTCGCGATGAACACTGAAGCTTTCTTT. Amino acids: CASSALAMNTEAFF.

This clonotype has only a few counts. The genes are TRBV20-1 and TRBJ2-5; D is perhaps TRBD1 (5 bases). Germline V gives CDR1 DFQATT, CDR2 SNEGSKA (reference sequence). The V gene lost 4 bases and the J gene lost 5 bases, with 5 bases spanning the gap. CDR3 length: 10 amino acids. CDR3 nucleotides: TGCAGTGCTACAGGGGAGACCCAGTACTTC. Translation gives CSATGETQYF.

CDR3 in amino acids: CASSYSGAGPQDNEQFF. The CDR3 bases are TGTGCCAGCAGTTACTCAGGGGCGGGCCCCCAAGACAATGAGCAGTTCTTC. The rearrangement uses TRBV6-6 and TRBJ2-1, with D perhaps matching TRBD1 or TRBD2 (5 bases each). CDR1 and CDR2 (germline): MNHNY, SVGAGI (reference sequence). This CDR3 has 17 amino acids. V gave up 0 bases and J gave up 5 bases, with 17 bases separating them.

This clonotype showed up just a few times. The V gene is TRBV7-9, the J gene TRBJ2-1; a weak D match, TRBD2 (5 bases). Trimming shortened V by 5 bases and J by 5 bases, and 16 bases separated the two germline ends. The CDR3 consists of 15 residues. CDR1 is SEHNR and CDR2 is FQNEAQ in the germline V gene (reference sequence). CDR3 sequence reads: CASSPVGVRNNEQFF. The CDR3 DNA reads as TGTGCCAGCAGCCCGGTGGGAGTACGTAACAATGAGCAGTTCTTC. The full variable domain, in which reference TRBV7-9 and TRBJ2-1 provide the parts outside the CDR3, is DTGVSQNPRHKITKRGQNVTFRCDPISEHNRLYWYRQTLGQGPEFLTYFQNEAQLEKSRLLSDRFSAERPKGSFSTLEIQRTEQGDSAMYLCASSPVGVRNNEQFFGPGTRLTVL.

The chain carries TRBV28 and TRBJ2-5; 9 nucleotides match TRBD2. This CDR3 is 15 amino acids long. The J segment lost 2 bases and the V segment lost 5 bases, leaving 6 bases of the junction unmatched. The germline CDR1 and CDR2 sequences are MDHEN and SYDVKM. The CDR3 DNA follows: TGTGCCAGCAGTAGTCGACTAGCGGTTCAAGAGACCCAGTACTTC. Its translation is CASSSRLAVQETQYF.

The chain couples TRBV12-3 or TRBV12-4 to TRBJ2-7; D tentatively fits TRBD1 or TRBD2 (5 bases each). The CDR3 runs to 13 residues. Trimming took 1 base from V and 4 from J, leaving 8 bases between them. CDR3 in DNA: TGTGCCAGCAGTTTAGGGGACGGGTACGAGCAGTACTTC. This sequence encodes CASSLGDGYEQYF.